This TCR beta chain was found in a study of blood T cell repertoires in COVID-19. This clone has just a few counts. The assay was immunoSEQ multiplex PCR, and TCRdb's table has in-frame clones only and misses some. Of under 500,000 clones detected, around 89% appear once; the ten largest clones hold about 4.5%. Germline V gene sequence: CDR1 LGHDT, CDR2 YNNKEL (reference sequence). V lost 2 bases and J lost 2, with 13 bases in between. CDR3 length equals 15 residues. The V call is TRBV3-1 (or the pseudogene TRBV3-2), the J call TRBJ2-7, with D possibly TRBD2 on 5 matching bases. The sequence came from a woman younger than 45 with acute or convalescent COVID-19. The sequencing input was peripheral blood. In DNA, the CDR3 is TGTGCCAGCAGCCAACGAGGCGGGCCAGCCTACGAGCAGTACTTC. Amino acids: CASSQRGGPAYEQYF.